This TCR beta chain was captured in a study of cytomegalovirus exposure and HLA in healthy donors. Germline assignment: CDR1 MDHEN and CDR2 SYDVKM. The CDR3 is made up of 16 amino acids. The J segment lost 6 bases and the V segment lost 5 bases, leaving 13 bases of the junction unmatched. PCR was performed using 60 Vbeta and 13 Jbeta primers. Measured with immunoSEQ multiplex PCR; TCRdb has only the in-frame clones, and not every one. This table holds 150,000 to 200,000 clones, 76% found once. The chain recombines TRBV28 with TRBJ1-5; 7 bases match TRBD1. Material: PBMCs. This receptor was obtained from a female donor in good health and CMV-seronegative. In DNA, the CDR3 is TGTGCCAGCAGTCGAGGGGGCGCAACGGTCCCTCAGCCCCAGCATTTT. Residues: CASSRGGATVPQPQHF.